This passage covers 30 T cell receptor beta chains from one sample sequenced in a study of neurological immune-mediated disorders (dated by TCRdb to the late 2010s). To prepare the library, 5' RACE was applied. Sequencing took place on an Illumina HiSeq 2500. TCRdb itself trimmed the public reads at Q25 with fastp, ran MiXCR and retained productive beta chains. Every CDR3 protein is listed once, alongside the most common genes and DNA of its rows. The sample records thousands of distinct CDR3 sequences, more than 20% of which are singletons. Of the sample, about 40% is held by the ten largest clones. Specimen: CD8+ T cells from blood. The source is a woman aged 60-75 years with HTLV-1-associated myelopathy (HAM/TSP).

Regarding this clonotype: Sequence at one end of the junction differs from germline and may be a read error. The CDR3 nucleotides are TGTGCCATCAGCCAAGGGGTGACTAGCGGGCAAGCCTACGAGCGGTACTTC. It yields the protein CAISQGVTSGQAYERYF. The chain combines TRBV14 with TRBJ2-7, with 10 bases fitting TRBD2. The germline V gene has CDR1 SGHDN and CDR2 FVKESK. This CDR3 comprises 17 residues.

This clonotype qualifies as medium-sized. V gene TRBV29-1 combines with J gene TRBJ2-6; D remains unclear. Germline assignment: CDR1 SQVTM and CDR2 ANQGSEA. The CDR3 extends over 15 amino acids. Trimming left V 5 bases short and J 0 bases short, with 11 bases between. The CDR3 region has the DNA TGCAGCGTTATTTTCCCAAACTCTGGGGCCAACGTCCTGACTTTC. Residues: CSVIFPNSGANVLTF.

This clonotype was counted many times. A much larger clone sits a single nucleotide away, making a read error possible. CDR3 amino acids: CASGGGSTDTRYF. Here the CDR3 DNA reads TGTGCCAGCGGTGGCGGGAGCACAGATACGCGGTATTTT. The gene calls are TRBV7-9 and TRBJ2-3; 7 nucleotides agree with TRBD2. Germline lookup yields CDR1 SEHNR and CDR2 FQNEAQ (reference sequence). The CDR3 extends over 13 amino acids.

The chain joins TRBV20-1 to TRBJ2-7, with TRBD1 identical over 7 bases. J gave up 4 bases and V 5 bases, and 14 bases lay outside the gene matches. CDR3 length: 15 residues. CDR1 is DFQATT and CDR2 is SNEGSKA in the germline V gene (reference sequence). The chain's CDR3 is CSAGPTSWTGYEQYF. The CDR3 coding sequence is TGCAGTGCTGGACCCACTAGTTGGACAGGTTACGAGCAGTACTTC.

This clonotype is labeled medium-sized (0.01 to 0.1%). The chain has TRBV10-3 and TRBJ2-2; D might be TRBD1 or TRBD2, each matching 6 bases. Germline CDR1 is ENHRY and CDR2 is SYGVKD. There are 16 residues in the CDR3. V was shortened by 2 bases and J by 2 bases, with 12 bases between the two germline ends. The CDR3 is CAISEIPGANTGELFF. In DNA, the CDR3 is TGTGCCATCAGTGAGATTCCGGGGGCCAACACCGGGGAGCTGTTTTTT.

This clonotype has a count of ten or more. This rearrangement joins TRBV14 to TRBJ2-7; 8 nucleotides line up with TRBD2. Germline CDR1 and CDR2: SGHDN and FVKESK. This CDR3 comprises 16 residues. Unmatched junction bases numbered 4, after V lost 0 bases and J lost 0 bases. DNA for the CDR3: TGTGCCAGCAGCCAAGATCCGCTAGCGGGCTCCTACGAGCAGTACTTC. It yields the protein CASSQDPLAGSYEQYF.

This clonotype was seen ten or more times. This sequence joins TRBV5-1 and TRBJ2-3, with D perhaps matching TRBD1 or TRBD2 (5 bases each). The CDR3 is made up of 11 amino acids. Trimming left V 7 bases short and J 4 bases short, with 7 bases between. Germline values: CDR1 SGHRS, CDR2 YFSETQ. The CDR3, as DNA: TGCGCCAGCGAGGGACCAGATACGCAGTATTTT. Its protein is CASEGPDTQYF. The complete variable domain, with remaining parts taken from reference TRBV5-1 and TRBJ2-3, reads KAGVTQTPRYLIKTRGQQVTLSCSPISGHRSVSWYQQTPGQGLQFLFEYFSETQRNKGNFPGRFSGRQFSNSRSEMNVSTLELGDSALYLCASEGPDTQYFGPGTRLTVL.

CDR3 in amino acids: CASSYGIGSTEAFF. The CDR3 DNA sequence: TGTGCCAGCAGTTACGGGATCGGGAGCACTGAAGCTTTCTTT. The chain combines TRBV6-5 with TRBJ1-1; no clear D gene. V gave up 2 bases and J gave up 4 bases, with 11 bases separating them. This CDR3 has 14 residues. Germline V CDR1 and CDR2: MNHEY, SVGAGI.

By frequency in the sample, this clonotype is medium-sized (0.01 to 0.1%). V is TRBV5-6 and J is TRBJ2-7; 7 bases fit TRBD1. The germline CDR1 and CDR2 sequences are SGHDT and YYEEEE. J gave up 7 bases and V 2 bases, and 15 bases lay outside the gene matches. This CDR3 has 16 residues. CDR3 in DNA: TGTGCCAGCAGCTTCAGGGGGATGGGTTTCGCTGAGGAGCAGTACTTC. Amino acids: CASSFRGMGFAEEQYF.

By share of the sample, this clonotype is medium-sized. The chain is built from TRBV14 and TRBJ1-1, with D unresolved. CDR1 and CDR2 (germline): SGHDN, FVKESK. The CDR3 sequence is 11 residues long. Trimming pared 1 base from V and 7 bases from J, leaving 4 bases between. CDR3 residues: CASSQGVEAFF. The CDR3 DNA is TGTGCCAGCAGCCAAGGAGTTGAAGCTTTCTTT.

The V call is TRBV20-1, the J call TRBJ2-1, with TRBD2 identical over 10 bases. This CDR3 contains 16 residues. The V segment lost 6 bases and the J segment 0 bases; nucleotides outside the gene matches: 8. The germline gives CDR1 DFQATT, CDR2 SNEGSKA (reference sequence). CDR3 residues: CSASTSGEISYNEQFF. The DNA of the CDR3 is TGCAGTGCCAGTACTAGCGGGGAGATCTCCTACAATGAGCAGTTCTTC.

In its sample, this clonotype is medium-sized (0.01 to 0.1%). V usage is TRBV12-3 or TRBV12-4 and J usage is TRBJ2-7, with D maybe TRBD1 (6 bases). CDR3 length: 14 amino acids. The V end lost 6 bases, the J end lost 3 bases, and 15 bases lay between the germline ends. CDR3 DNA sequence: TGTGCCAGCAGCGGGGACATGAGCTTCTACGAGCAGTACTTC. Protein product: CASSGDMSFYEQYF.

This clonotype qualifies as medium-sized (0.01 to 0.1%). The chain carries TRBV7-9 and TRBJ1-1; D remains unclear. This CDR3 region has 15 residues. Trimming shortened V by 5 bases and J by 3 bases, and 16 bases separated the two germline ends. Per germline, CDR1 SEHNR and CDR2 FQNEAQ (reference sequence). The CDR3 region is CASSLRTLEHTEAFF. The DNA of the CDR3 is TGTGCCAGCAGCCTAAGGACGCTAGAGCACACTGAAGCTTTCTTT.

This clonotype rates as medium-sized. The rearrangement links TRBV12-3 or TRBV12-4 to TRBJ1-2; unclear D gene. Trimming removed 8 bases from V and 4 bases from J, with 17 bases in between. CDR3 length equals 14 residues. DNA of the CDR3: TGTGCCAGCTTTGGAGGGCGGACCCTCTATGGCTACACCTTC. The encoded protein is CASFGGRTLYGYTF.

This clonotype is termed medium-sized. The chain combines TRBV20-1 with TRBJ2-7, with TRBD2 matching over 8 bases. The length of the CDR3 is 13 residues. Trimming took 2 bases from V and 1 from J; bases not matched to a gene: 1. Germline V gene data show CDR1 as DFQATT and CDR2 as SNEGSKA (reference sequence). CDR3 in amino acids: CSARSGRSYEQYF. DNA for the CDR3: TGCAGTGCTAGAAGCGGGAGATCCTACGAGCAGTACTTC.

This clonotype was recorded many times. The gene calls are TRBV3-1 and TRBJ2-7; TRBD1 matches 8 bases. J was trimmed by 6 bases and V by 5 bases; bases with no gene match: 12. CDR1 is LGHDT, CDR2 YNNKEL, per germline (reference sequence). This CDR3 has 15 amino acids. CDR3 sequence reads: CASSFPGQGASEQYF. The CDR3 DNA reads TGTGCCAGCAGCTTTCCCGGACAGGGTGCATCCGAGCAGTACTTC.

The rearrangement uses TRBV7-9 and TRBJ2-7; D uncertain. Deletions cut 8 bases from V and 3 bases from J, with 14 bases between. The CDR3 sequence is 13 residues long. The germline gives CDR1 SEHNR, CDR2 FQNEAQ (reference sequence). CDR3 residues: CASLSDRSYEQYF. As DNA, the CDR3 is TGTGCCAGCCTAAGCGATAGGAGCTACGAGCAGTACTTC.

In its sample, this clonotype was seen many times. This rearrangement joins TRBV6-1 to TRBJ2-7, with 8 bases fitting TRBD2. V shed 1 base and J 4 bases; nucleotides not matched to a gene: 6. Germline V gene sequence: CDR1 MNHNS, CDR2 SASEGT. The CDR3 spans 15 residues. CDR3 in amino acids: CASSEGPGGRYEQYF. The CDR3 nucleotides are TGTGCCAGCAGTGAAGGACCGGGAGGGAGGTACGAGCAGTACTTC.

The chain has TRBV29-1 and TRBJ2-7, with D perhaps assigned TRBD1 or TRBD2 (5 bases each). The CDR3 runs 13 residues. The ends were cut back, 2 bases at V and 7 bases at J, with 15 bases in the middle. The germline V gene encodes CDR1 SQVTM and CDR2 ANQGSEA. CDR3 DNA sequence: TGCAGCGTTGAATATGGGGGAACGAGGGAGCAGTACTTC. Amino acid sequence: CSVEYGGTREQYF.

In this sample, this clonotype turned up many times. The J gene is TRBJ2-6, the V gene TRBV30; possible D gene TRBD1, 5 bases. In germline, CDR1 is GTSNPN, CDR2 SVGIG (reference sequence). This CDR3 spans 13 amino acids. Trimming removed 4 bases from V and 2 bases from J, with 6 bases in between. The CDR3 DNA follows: TGTGCCTGGACAGGGACTGGGGCCAACGTCCTGACTTTC. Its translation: CAWTGTGANVLTF.

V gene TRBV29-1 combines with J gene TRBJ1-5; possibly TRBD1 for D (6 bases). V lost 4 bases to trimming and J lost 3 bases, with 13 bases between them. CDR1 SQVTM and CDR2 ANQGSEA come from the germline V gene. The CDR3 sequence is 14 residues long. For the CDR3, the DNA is TGCAGCGTTGGGACGGGGGCCCACAATCAGCCCCAGCATTTT. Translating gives CSVGTGAHNQPQHF.

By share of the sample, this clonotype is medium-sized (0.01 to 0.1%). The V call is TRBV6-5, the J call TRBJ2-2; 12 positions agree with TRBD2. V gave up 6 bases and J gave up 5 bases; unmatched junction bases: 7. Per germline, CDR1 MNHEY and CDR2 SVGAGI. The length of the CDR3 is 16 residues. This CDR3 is CASRGGLAGGTGELFF. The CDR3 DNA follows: TGTGCCAGCAGGGGGGGACTAGCGGGCGGAACCGGGGAGCTGTTTTTT.

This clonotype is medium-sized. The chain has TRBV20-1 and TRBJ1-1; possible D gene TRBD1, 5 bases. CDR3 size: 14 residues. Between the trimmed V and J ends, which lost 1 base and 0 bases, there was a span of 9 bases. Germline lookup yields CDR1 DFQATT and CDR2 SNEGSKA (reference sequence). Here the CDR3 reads CSARVGEVNTEAFF. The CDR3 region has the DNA TGCAGTGCTAGAGTGGGGGAGGTGAACACTGAAGCTTTCTTT.

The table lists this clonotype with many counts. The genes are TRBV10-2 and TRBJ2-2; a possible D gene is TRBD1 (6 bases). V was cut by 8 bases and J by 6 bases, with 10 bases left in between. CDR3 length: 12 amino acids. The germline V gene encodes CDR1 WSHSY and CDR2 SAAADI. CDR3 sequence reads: CASSPGAGELFF. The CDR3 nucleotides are TGCGCCAGCTCCCCAGGGGCCGGGGAGCTGTTTTTT.

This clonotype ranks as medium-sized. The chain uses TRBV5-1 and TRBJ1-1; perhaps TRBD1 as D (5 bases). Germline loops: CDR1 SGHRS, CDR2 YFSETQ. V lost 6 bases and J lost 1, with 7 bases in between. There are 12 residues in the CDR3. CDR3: CASTGPNTEAFF. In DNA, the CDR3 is TGCGCCAGCACAGGGCCGAACACTGAAGCTTTCTTT.

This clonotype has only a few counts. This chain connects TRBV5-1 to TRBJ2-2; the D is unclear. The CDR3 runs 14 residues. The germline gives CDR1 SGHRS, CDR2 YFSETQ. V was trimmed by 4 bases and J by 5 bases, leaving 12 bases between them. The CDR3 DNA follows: TGCGCCAGCAGCCACCGCGGAACAACCGGGGAGCTGTTTTTT. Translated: CASSHRGTTGELFF. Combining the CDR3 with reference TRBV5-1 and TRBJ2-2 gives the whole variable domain KAGVTQTPRYLIKTRGQQVTLSCSPISGHRSVSWYQQTPGQGLQFLFEYFSETQRNKGNFPGRFSGRQFSNSRSEMNVSTLELGDSALYLCASSHRGTTGELFFGEGSRLTVL.

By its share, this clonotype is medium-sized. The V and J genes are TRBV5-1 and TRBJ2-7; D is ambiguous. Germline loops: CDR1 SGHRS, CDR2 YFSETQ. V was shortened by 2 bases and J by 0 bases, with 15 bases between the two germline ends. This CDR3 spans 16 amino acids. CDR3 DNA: TGCGCCAGCAGCTTAAGACCTAGTCCCTCCTCCTACGAGCAGTACTTC. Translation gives CASSLRPSPSSYEQYF.

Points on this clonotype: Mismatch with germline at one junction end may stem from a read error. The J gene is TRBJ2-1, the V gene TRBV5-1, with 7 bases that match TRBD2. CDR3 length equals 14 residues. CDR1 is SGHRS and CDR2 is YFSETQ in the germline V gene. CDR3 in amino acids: CDSSLGAGSHEQFF. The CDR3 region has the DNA TGCGACAGCAGCTTGGGAGCGGGGTCCCATGAGCAGTTCTTC.

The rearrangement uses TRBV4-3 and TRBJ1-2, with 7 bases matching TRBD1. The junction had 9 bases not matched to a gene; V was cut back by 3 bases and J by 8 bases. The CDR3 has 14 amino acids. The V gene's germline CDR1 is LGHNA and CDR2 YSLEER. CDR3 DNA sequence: TGCGCCAGCAGCCATGCCGTAGGGGGCGAGGGCTACACCTTC. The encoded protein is CASSHAVGGEGYTF.

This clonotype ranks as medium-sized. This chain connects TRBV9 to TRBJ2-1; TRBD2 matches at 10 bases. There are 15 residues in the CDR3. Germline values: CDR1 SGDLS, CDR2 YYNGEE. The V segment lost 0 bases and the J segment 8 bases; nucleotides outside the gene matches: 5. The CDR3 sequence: CASSVEASGSDEQFF. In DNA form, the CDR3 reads TGTGCCAGCAGCGTAGAGGCTAGCGGGAGTGATGAGCAGTTCTTC. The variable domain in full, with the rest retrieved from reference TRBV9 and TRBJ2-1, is DSGVTQTPKHLITATGQRVTLRCSPRSGDLSVYWYQQSLDQGLQFLIQYYNGEERAKGNILERFSAQQFPDLHSELNLSSLELGDSALYFCASSVEASGSDEQFFGPGTRLTVL.